This T cell receptor beta chain was captured by sequencing in a study of cytomegalovirus exposure and HLA in healthy donors. Germline CDR1 and CDR2: SGHDT and YYEEEE. This CDR3 has 14 residues. Assay: immunoSEQ multiplex PCR; the TCRdb copy retains only in-frame clones and omits some. Seen here are 150,000 to 200,000 clones, 85% observed once, and the top ten hold about a sixth. Worth noting for this clone: The junction and the germline gene differ at one end; a read error may be behind it.

This TCR derives from a man between 18 and 29 years old in good health and CMV-seropositive. Input material: PBMCs. This sequence joins TRBV5-6 and TRBJ2-7; D may be TRBD1 (5 bases). CDR3: CASSLGTSPYVQYF. CDR3 DNA: TGTGCCAGCAGCTTGGGGACATCTCCTTACGTGCAGTACTTC.